The 10 T cell receptor beta chains below come from one sample, sequenced in a study of T-cell reconstitution after alpha-beta-depleted transplantation in children. A TCRbeta library incorporating unique molecular identifiers was prepared. TCRdb reprocessed the PCR reads via MiXCR and lists one record per CDR3 protein. Of a few hundred thousand distinct CDR3 sequences listed, around 10% were seen once; the top ten hold roughly 2.5%. Sample: PBMCs from the stem cell graft donor, taken from the stem cell graft. The receptors were sampled from a human donor who donated a stem cell graft to a child with acute lymphoblastic leukemia.

This chain uses TRBV4-2 with TRBJ2-5, with 10 bases lining up with TRBD2. This CDR3 spans 17 amino acids. Germline V gives CDR1 LGHNA, CDR2 YNFKEQ. V lost 0 bases to trimming and J lost 4 bases; unmatched junction nucleotides: 8. CDR3 bases: TGTGCCAGCAGCCAAGATCGAGCTAGCGGGAGAATAGAGACCCAGTACTTC. Translated, it gives CASSQDRASGRIETQYF.

This clonotype was observed at least ten times. The J gene is TRBJ2-5, the V gene TRBV20-1; D gene uncertain. Germline assignment: CDR1 DFQATT and CDR2 SNEGSKA (reference sequence). V was clipped by 0 bases and J by 6 bases, with 5 bases between them. This CDR3 contains 11 residues. The CDR3 reads CSARDQQTQYF. CDR3 bases: TGCAGTGCTAGAGATCAGCAGACCCAGTACTTC.

There are many counts of this clonotype. CDR3 nucleotides: TGCGCCAGCAGCTTCAAGGGGGTCGGGGAGCTGTTTTTT. It yields the protein CASSFKGVGELFF. This chain joins TRBV5-1 and TRBJ2-2; D perhaps matches TRBD1 (6 bases). V was cut by 2 bases and J by 7 bases, with 9 bases left in between. Germline assignment: CDR1 SGHRS and CDR2 YFSETQ. The CDR3 runs to 13 residues.

The CDR3 nucleotides read TGTGCCAGCAGCCGGGAGGCGGGAGACCCGTATAGCAATCAGCCCCAGCATTTT. Protein product: CASSREAGDPYSNQPQHF. J is TRBJ1-5 and V is TRBV4-2, with unresolved D. The V end was cut by 4 bases, the J end by 0 bases, with 19 bases between. Germline lookup yields CDR1 LGHNA and CDR2 YNFKEQ. The CDR3 contains 18 residues.

The rearrangement links TRBV6-5 to TRBJ2-7, with TRBD2 matching 10 bases. This CDR3 is built from 16 residues. V was clipped by 0 bases and J by 3 bases; unmatched bases: 5. Germline assignment: CDR1 MNHEY and CDR2 SVGAGI. CDR3 residues: CASSYSSSGRDYEQYF. The CDR3, as DNA: TGTGCCAGCAGTTACTCGTCTAGCGGGAGAGACTACGAGCAGTACTTC.

The V gene is TRBV10-2, the J gene TRBJ2-2, with TRBD2 matching over 7 bases. The germline CDR1 and CDR2 sequences are WSHSY and SAAADI. Trimming at V came to 2 bases and at J to 6 bases, leaving 3 bases not matched to a gene. The CDR3 is made up of 14 amino acids. The CDR3 spells CASSEGRVAGELFF. The CDR3 DNA sequence: TGCGCCAGCAGTGAGGGGAGGGTTGCCGGGGAGCTGTTTTTT.

This clonotype has just one count. The genes are TRBV24-1 and TRBJ1-6, with a possible D match to TRBD1 (5 bases). Germline CDR1 reads KGHDR; CDR2 reads SFDVKD. This CDR3 is 13 amino acids long. The V and J ends lost 5 bases and 7 bases respectively, with 8 bases between them. The CDR3 DNA reads as TGTGCCACCAGTGTCGGGGGAAATTCACCCCTCCACTTT. This sequence encodes CATSVGGNSPLHF.

There are many counts of this clonotype. V gene TRBV25-1 combines with J gene TRBJ2-7; 7 bases are shared with TRBD1. Trimming removed 6 bases from V and 2 bases from J; junction bases left unmatched: 1. This CDR3 is built from 12 residues. Per the germline V gene, CDR1 is MGHDK and CDR2 is SYGVNS. This CDR3 reads CASRGQTYEQYF. The CDR3 DNA reads TGTGCCAGCAGGGGACAGACCTACGAGCAGTACTTC.

The chain links TRBV4-3 to TRBJ2-2; 13 bases line up with TRBD2. The ends lost 0 bases at V and 4 bases at J; junction bases unmatched: 8. From germline, CDR1 is LGHNA and CDR2 YSLEER. The CDR3 has 19 amino acids. The CDR3 bases are TGCGCCAGCAGCCAAGAAAATACAGGACTAGCGGGAGCCACCGGGGAGCTGTTTTTT. Translated: CASSQENTGLAGATGELFF.

This clonotype has more than one count but fewer than ten. This rearrangement joins TRBV27 to TRBJ2-5; tentatively, D is TRBD1 or TRBD2 (5 bases each). Deletions cut 0 bases from V and 1 base from J, with 12 bases between. CDR1 and CDR2 from the germline V gene are MNHEY and SMNVEV (reference sequence). CDR3 size: 16 residues. This CDR3 is CASSLSMRGFQETQYF. The CDR3 nucleotides are TGTGCCAGCAGTTTATCGATGAGGGGATTCCAAGAGACCCAGTACTTC.